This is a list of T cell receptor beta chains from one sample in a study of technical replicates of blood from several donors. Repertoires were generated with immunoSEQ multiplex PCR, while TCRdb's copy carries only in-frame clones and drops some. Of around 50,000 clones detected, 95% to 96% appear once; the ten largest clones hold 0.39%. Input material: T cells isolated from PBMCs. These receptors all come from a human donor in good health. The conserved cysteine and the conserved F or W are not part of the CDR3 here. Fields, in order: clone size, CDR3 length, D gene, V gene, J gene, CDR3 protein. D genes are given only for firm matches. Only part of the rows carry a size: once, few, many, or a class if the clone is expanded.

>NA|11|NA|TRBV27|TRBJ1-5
ASSAGHGQPQH
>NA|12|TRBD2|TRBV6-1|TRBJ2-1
ASSALAGVYEQF
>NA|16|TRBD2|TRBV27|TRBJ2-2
ASSLSMVAGVLTGELF
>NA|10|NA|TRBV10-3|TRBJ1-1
AIRNRDGEAF
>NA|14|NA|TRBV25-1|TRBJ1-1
ASGGDGGIMNTEAF
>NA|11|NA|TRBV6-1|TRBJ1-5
ASSLGQNQPQH
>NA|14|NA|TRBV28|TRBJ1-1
ASSLFSGRGNTEAF
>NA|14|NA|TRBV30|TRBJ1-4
AWSKAQTRWGGKLF
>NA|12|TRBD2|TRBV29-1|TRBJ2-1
SSTGTSVSNEQF
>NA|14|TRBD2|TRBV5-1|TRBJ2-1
ASSLARTSGRFEQF
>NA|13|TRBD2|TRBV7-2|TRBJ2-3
ASSLTGGASDTQY
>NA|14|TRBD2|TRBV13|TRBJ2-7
ASSGRLAEGSYEQY
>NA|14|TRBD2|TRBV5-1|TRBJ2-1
ASNGMGTSGINEQF
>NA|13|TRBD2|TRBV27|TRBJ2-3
ASSPQRGRTDTQY
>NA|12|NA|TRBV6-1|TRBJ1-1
ASSLEFMNTEAF
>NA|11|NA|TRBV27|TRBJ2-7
ASSLAGPYEQY
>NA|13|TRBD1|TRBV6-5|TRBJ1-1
ASSPRTGASTEAF
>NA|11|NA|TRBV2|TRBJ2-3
ASGAPLTDTQY
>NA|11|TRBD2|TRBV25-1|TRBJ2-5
ASNLAGEETQY
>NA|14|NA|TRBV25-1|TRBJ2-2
ASTSDNDYYTGELF
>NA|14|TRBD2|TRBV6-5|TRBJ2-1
ASSYFTSGSLNEQF
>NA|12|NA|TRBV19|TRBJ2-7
ASSSLDRIYEQY
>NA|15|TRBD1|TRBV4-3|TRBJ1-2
ASSQVIWTGEDYGYT
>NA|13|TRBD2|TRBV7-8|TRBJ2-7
ASSLETRTRYEQY
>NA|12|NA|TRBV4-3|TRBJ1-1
ASSQVGGSSEAF
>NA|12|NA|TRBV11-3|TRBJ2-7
ASSLFRDSREQY
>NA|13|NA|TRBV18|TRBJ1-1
ASSPEAGMNTEAF
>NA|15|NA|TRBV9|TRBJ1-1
ASSVEAQTGRNTEAF
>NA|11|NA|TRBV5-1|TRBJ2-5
ASSLDLGETQY
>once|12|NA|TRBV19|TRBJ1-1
ASKAQVMNTEAF
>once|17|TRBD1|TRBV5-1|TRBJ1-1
ASSLVPQDREVWNTEAF
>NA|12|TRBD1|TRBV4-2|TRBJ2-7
ASSQNRGSYEQY
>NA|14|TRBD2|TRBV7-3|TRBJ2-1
ASSYGTSGIFNEQF
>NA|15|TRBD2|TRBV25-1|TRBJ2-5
ASSTHSGSGSLETQY
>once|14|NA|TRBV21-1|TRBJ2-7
ASSRTASGGSYEQY
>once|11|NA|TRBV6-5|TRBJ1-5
ASSTSRNQPQH
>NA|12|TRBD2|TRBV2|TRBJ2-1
ASIGTRSPYEQF
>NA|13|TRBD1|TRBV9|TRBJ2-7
ASSPGTGGPYEQY
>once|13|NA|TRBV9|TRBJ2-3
ASSVAFRSTDTQY
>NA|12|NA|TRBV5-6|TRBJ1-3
ASSLMASGNTIY
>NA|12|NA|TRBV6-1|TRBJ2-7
ASGGRTVTYEQY
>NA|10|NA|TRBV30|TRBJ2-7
ALGRGPYEQY
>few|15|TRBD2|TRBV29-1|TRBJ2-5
SVTGTSGRAWEETQY
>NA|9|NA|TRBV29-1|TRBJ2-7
SVLVGIEQY
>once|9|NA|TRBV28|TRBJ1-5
ASFSNQPQH
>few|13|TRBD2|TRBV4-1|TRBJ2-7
ASSQGLAGAYEQY
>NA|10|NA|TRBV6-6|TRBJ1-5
ASRTGDQPQH
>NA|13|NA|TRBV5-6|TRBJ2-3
ASSRTPFSTDTQY
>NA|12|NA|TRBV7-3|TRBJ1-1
ASSLGGGRTEAF
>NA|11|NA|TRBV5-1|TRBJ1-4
ASKEGEREKLF
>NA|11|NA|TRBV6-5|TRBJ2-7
ASSYNRAGEQY
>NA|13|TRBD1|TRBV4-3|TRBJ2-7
ASSLLTGTGYEQY
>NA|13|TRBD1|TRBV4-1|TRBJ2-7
ASSRLDRGGHEQY
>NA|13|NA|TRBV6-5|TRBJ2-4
ASSYSTRLKNIQY
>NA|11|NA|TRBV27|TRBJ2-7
ASSPEGLYEQY
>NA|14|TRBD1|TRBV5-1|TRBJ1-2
ASSRKGDRTNYGYT
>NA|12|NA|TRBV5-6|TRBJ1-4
ASSLSRVEEKLF
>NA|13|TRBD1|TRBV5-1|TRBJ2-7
ASSLGGQLTYEQY